This passage covers 14 T cell receptor beta chains from one sample sequenced in a study of T cell responses to AZD1222 COVID-19 vaccine. Some clones are missing from TCRdb's copy, which holds only in-frame ones; the method was immunoSEQ multiplex PCR. The sample has more than 85,000 clones; around 80% are singletons. The starting material was peripheral blood, obtained on day 0 of AZD1222 vaccination. The receptors were sampled from an adult in good health.

The chain has TRBV6-5 and TRBJ2-6, with D hard to call. V was cut by 7 bases and J by 4 bases, with 14 bases left in between. The CDR3 runs 15 residues. Germline values: CDR1 MNHEY, CDR2 SVGAGI. The CDR3 coding sequence is TGTGCCAGCAACCCCCAAGGTACAGGGGCCAACGTCCTGACTTTC. Its translation: CASNPQGTGANVLTF.

The chain links TRBV30 to TRBJ1-3; D unresolved. The CDR3 length is 13 residues. V was shortened by 5 bases and J by 4 bases, with 12 bases between the two germline ends. Germline assignment: CDR1 GTSNPN and CDR2 SVGIG (reference sequence). CDR3 coding DNA: TGTGCCTGGGATGGGATTTCCGGAAACACCATATATTTT. Amino acids: CAWDGISGNTIYF.

The chain combines TRBV5-1 with TRBJ1-2; maybe TRBD1 (6 bases). V lost 4 bases, J lost 12 bases, and 22 bases lay in between. Looked up from germline, CDR1 is SGHRS and CDR2 is YFSETQ. This CDR3 spans 14 amino acids. The CDR3: CASSRMNNGGAHTF. The CDR3 DNA is TGCGCCAGCAGCCGCATGAACAATGGGGGGGCTCACACCTTC.

The gene calls are TRBV3-1 (or the pseudogene TRBV3-2) and TRBJ2-3; no definite D call. The CDR3 length is 12 residues. Germline V CDR1 and CDR2: LGHDT, YNNKEL (reference sequence). The V end lost 6 bases, the J end lost 0 bases, and 4 bases lay between the germline ends. The CDR3 DNA sequence: TGTGCCAGCAGATCTAGCACAGATACGCAGTATTTT. It is translated as CASRSSTDTQYF.

J is TRBJ1-2 and V is TRBV6-5; D gene uncertain. Germline V gene sequence: CDR1 MNHEY, CDR2 SVGAGI. CDR3 length: 12 residues. Between the trimmed V and J ends, which lost 7 bases and 5 bases, there was a span of 11 bases. CDR3 nucleotide sequence: TGTGCCAGCACAAACGCTCCTTATGGCTACACCTTC. The encoded protein is CASTNAPYGYTF.

This sequence joins TRBV6-5 and TRBJ1-5; a possible D gene is TRBD1 (5 bases). This CDR3 is built from 14 residues. V was shortened by 6 bases and J by 0 bases, with 9 bases between the two germline ends. The V gene's germline CDR1 is MNHEY and CDR2 SVGAGI. The CDR3 sequence: CASSWDHSNQPQHF. The CDR3 DNA is TGTGCCAGCAGCTGGGACCATAGCAATCAGCCCCAGCATTTT.

The chain uses TRBV28 and TRBJ2-7; TRBD2 aligns across 7 bases. CDR1 is MDHEN, CDR2 SYDVKM, per germline. CDR3 length: 14 residues. V shed 6 bases and J 4 bases; nucleotides not matched to a gene: 9. The CDR3 reads CASSDLGGWYEQYF. The CDR3 DNA reads as TGTGCCAGCAGCGATCTCGGGGGGTGGTACGAGCAGTACTTC.

The chain recombines TRBV6-5 with TRBJ2-7; D is undetermined. V lost 4 bases and J 1 base, leaving 14 bases between the germline ends. CDR1 and CDR2 from the germline V gene are MNHEY and SVGAGI. CDR3 size: 15 residues. The CDR3 loop is CASSFAPATSYEQYF. CDR3 in DNA: TGTGCCAGCAGTTTCGCCCCAGCCACTTCCTACGAGCAGTACTTC.

V and J are TRBV6-1 and TRBJ1-6; D uncertain. Germline-derived CDR1 and CDR2 are MNHNS and SASEGT. V was trimmed by 3 bases and J by 9 bases, leaving 6 bases between them. The CDR3 consists of 12 residues. CDR3 sequence: CASSEMGSPLHF. As DNA, the CDR3 is TGTGCCAGCAGTGAGATGGGTTCACCCCTCCACTTT.

This chain joins TRBV28 and TRBJ1-6, with 7 positions matching TRBD1. The CDR3 totals 15 residues. Germline V gene sequence: CDR1 MDHEN, CDR2 SYDVKM. With 6 bases clipped from V and 7 bases from J, the junction kept 9 bases outside the gene matches. In nucleotides, the CDR3 is TGTGCCAGCAGGGCCCAGGGGGGCGGCAATTCACCCCTCCACTTT. This encodes CASRAQGGGNSPLHF.

On this clone: A much bigger clone sits one base away, suggesting this may be a read error. Other DNA sequences in this sample translate to the same CDR3. V and J are TRBV28 and TRBJ1-2, with D unclear. With 2 bases removed from V and 3 bases from J, the gap between germline ends came to 4 bases. The CDR3 is 12 residues long. Germline V CDR1 and CDR2: MDHEN, SYDVKM. CDR3 bases: TGTGCCAGCAGTTTAGGGGACTATGGCTACACCTTC. Encoded protein: CASSLGDYGYTF.

The chain joins TRBV27 to TRBJ2-1; D remains ambiguous. CDR1 and CDR2 (germline): MNHEY, SMNVEV (reference sequence). The CDR3 spans 16 residues. Trimming took 6 bases from V and 1 from J, leaving 16 bases between them. CDR3 sequence: CASSGLDVRSYNEQFF. CDR3 sequence (DNA): TGTGCCAGCAGCGGTCTGGATGTCAGATCCTACAATGAGCAGTTCTTC.

This clone came up a few times. This sequence joins TRBV12-5 and TRBJ1-4; 7 bases line up with TRBD1. The CDR3 contains 14 residues. Germline lookup yields CDR1 LGHNT and CDR2 FRNRAP. V lost 6 bases and J lost 7; bases outside the gene matches: 8. CDR3: CASGLMGQIEKLFF. In nucleotides, the CDR3 is TGTGCTAGTGGCTTAATGGGACAGATTGAAAAACTGTTTTTT.

The V and J genes are TRBV28 and TRBJ2-7, with TRBD2 matching over 11 bases. Germline V lookup: CDR1 MDHEN, CDR2 SYDVKM. V shed 6 bases, J shed 1 base, and the junction held 11 bases outside the gene matches. CDR3 length: 17 residues. CDR3 sequence reads: CASRKRLAGRRSYEQYF. The CDR3 bases are TGTGCCAGCAGAAAACGACTAGCGGGACGGAGGTCCTACGAGCAGTACTTC.